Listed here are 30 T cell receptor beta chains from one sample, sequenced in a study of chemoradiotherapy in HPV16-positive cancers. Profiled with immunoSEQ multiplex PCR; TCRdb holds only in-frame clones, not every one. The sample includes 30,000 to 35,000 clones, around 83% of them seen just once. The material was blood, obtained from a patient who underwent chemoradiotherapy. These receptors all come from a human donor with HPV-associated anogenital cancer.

The DNA of the CDR3 is TGTGCCAGTTTAACAGGAACGAACACTGAAGCTTTCTTT. Amino acids: CASLTGTNTEAFF. The V and J genes are TRBV25-1 and TRBJ1-1; the D gene is possibly TRBD1 (5 bases). V was cut by 9 bases and J by 1 base, with 12 bases left in between. Germline V gene data show CDR1 as MGHDK and CDR2 as SYGVNS. The CDR3 covers 13 residues.

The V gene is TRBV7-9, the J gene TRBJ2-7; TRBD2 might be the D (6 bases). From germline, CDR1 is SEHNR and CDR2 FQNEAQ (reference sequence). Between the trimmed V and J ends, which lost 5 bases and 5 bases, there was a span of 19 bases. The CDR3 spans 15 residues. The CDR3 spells CASSVGGTGKDEQYF. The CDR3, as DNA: TGTGCCAGCAGCGTCGGAGGGACCGGGAAAGACGAGCAGTACTTC. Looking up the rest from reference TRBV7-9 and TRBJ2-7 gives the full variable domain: DTGVSQNPRHKITKRGQNVTFRCDPISEHNRLYWYRQTLGQGPEFLTYFQNEAQLEKSRLLSDRFSAERPKGSFSTLEIQRTEQGDSAMYLCASSVGGTGKDEQYFGPGTRLTVT.

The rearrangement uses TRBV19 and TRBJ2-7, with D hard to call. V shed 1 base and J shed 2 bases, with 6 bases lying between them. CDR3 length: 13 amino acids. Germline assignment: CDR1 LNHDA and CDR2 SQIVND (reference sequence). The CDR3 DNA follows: TGTGCCAGTAGTATAGCTGGCGCCTACGAGCAGTACTTC. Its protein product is CASSIAGAYEQYF.

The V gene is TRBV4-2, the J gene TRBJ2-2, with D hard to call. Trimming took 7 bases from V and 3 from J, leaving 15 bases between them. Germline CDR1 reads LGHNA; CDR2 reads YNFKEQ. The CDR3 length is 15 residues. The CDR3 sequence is CASTPSDGDTGELFF. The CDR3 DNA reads TGTGCCAGCACCCCGAGCGACGGAGACACCGGGGAGCTGTTTTTT.

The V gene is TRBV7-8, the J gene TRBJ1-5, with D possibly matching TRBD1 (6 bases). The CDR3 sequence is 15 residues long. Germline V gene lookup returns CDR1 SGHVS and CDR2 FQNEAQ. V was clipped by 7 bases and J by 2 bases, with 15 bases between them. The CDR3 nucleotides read TGTGCCAGCACTATCGGACAGTTGGGCAATCAGCCCCAGCATTTT. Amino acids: CASTIGQLGNQPQHF.

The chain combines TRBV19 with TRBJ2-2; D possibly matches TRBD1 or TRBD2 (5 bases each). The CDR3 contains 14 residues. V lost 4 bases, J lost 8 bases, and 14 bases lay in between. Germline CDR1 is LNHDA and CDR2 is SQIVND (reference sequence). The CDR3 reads CASSKGTAGGELFF. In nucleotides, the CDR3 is TGTGCCAGTAGTAAGGGGACGGCTGGAGGGGAGCTGTTTTTT.

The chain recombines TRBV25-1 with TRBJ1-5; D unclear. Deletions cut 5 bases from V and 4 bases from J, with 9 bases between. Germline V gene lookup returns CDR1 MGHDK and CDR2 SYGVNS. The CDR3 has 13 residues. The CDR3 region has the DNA TGTGCCAGCAGTCTGGACGGGAATCAGCCCCAGCATTTT. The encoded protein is CASSLDGNQPQHF.

CDR3: CASSLGVDLETQYF. The CDR3 region has the DNA TGCGCCAGCAGCTTGGGTGTCGACTTAGAGACCCAGTACTTC. This sequence joins TRBV5-1 and TRBJ2-5; no firm D call. V lost 0 bases and J lost 4, with 10 bases in between. Germline CDR1 and CDR2: SGHRS and YFSETQ. The CDR3 is 14 residues long.

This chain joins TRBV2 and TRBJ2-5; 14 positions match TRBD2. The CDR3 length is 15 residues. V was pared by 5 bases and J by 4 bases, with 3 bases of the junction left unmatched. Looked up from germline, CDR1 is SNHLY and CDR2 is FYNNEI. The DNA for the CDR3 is TGTGCCAGCAGTCCTGGACTAGCGGGGGGAGAGACCCAGTACTTC. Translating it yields CASSPGLAGGETQYF.

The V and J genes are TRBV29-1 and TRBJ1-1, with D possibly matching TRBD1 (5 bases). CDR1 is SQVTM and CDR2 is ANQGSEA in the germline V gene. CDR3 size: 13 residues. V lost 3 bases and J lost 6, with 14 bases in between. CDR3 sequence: CSVDRGGEAEAFF. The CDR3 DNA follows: TGCAGCGTTGATCGGGGGGGAGAGGCTGAAGCTTTCTTT.

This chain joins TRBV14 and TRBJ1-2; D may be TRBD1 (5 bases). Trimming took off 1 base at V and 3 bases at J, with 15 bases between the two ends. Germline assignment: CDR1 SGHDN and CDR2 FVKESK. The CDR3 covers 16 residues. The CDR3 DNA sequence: TGTGCCAGCAGCCAAGGTCGGGACGGTCTGGACTATGGCTACACCTTC. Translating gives CASSQGRDGLDYGYTF.

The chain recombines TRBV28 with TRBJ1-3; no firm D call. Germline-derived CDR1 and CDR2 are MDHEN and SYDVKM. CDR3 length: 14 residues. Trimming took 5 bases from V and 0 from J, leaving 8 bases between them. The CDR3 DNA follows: TGTGCCAGCAGTCCAGAGGACTCTGGAAACACCATATATTTT. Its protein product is CASSPEDSGNTIYF.

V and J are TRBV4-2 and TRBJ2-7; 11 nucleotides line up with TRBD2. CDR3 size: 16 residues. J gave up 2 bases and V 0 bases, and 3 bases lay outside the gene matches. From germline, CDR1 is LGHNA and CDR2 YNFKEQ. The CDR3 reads CASSQEGLAEPYEQYF. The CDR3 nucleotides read TGTGCCAGCAGCCAAGAGGGACTAGCGGAGCCCTACGAGCAGTACTTC.

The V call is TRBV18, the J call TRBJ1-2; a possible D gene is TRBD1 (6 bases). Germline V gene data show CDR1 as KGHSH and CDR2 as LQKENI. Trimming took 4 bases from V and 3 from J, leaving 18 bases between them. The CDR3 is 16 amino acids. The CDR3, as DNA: TGTGCCAGCTCACGATTCGAACAGGGTACTGACTATGGCTACACCTTC. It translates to CASSRFEQGTDYGYTF. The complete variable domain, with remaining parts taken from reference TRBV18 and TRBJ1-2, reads NAGVMQNPRHLVRRRGQEARLRCSPMKGHSHVYWYRQLPEEGLKFMVYLQKENIIDESGMPKERFSAEFPKEGPSILRIQQVVRGDSAAYFCASSRFEQGTDYGYTFGSGTRLTVV.

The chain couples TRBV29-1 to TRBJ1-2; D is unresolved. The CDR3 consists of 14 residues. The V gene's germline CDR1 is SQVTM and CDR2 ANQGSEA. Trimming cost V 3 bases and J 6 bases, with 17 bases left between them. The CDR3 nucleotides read TGCAGCGTTGATTTGTCAGCGGCTCGGGATGGCTACACCTTC. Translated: CSVDLSAARDGYTF.

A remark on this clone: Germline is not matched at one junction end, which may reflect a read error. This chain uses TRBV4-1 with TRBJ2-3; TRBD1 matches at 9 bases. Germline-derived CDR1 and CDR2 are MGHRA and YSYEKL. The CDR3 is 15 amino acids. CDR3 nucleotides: TGCGCCAGCAGCGAAGACAGGGGGTACACAGATACGCAGTATTTT. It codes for CASSEDRGYTDTQYF.

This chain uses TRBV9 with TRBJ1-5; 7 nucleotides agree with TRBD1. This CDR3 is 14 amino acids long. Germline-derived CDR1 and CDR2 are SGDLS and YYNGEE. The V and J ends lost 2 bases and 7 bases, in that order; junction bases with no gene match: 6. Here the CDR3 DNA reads TGTGCCAGCAGCGTGACAGGGTCAGGGCAGCCCCAGCATTTT. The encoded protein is CASSVTGSGQPQHF.

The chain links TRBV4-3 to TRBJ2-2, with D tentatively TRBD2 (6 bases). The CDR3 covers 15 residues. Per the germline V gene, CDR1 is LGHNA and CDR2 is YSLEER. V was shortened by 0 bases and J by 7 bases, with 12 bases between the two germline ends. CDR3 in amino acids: CASSQEWQGGGELFF. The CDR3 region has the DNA TGCGCCAGCAGCCAAGAGTGGCAGGGAGGCGGGGAGCTGTTTTTT.

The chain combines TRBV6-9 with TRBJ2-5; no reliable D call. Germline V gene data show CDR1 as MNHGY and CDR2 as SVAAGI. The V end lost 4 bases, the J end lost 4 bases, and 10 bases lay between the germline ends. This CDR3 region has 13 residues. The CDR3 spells CASSSRVGETQYF. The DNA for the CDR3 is TGTGCCAGCAGTTCCCGGGTGGGAGAGACCCAGTACTTC.

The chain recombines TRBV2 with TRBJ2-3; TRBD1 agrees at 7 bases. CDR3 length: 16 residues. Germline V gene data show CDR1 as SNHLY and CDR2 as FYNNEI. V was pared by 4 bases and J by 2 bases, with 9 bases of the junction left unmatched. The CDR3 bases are TGTGCCAGCAGTGGCCCCGACAGGGAACACACAGATACGCAGTATTTT. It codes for CASSGPDREHTDTQYF.

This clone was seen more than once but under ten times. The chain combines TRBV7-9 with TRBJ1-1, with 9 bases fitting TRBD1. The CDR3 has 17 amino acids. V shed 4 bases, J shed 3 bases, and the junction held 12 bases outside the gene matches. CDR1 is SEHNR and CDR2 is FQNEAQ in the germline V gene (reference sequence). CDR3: CASSSSPGTGRDTEAFF. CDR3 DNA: TGTGCCAGCAGCTCGTCCCCTGGGACAGGGAGGGACACTGAAGCTTTCTTT. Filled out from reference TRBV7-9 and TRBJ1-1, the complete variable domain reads DTGVSQNPRHKITKRGQNVTFRCDPISEHNRLYWYRQTLGQGPEFLTYFQNEAQLEKSRLLSDRFSAERPKGSFSTLEIQRTEQGDSAMYLCASSSSPGTGRDTEAFFGQGTRLTVV.

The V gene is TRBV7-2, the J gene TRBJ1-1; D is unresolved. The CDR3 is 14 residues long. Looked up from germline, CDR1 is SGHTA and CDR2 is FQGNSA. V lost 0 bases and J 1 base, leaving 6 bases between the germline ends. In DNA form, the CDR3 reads TGTGCCAGCAGCTTAGCGGACCCGAACACTGAAGCTTTCTTT. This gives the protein CASSLADPNTEAFF.

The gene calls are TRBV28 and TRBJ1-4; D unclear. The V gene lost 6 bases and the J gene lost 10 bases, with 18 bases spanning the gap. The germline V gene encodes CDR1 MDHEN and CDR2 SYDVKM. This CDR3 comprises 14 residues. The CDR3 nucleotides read TGTGCCAGCAGCCCCCGGACCGCGTGGCTAAAACTGTTTTTT. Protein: CASSPRTAWLKLFF.

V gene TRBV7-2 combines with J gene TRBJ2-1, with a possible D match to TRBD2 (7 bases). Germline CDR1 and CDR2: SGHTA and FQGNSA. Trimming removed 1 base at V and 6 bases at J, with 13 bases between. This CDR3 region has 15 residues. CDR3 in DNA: TGTGCCAGCAGCTTAGGTGGGGGGGCCTCCAATGAGCAGTTCTTC. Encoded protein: CASSLGGGASNEQFF.

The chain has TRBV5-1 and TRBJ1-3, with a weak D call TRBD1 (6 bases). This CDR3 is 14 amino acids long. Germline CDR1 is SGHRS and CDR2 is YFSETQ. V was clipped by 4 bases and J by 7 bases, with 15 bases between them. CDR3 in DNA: TGCGCCAGCAGCGGGGGGACGGGGGGCAACACCATATATTTT. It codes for CASSGGTGGNTIYF.

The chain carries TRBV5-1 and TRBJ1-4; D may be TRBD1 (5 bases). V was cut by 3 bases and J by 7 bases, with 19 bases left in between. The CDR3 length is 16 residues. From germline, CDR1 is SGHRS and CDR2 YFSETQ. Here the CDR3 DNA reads TGCGCCAGCAGCTCAGGATGGGGGACCGAGGGTGAAAAACTGTTTTTT. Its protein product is CASSSGWGTEGEKLFF.

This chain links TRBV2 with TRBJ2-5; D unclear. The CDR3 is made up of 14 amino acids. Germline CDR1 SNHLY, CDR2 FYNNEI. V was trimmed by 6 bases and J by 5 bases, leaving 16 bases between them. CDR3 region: CASRADGDSETQYF. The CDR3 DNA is TGTGCCAGCAGGGCGGACGGCGACTCGGAGACCCAGTACTTC.

The CDR3 sequence is CASSGPNEKLFF. Here the CDR3 DNA reads TGTGCCAGCAGCGGACCCAATGAAAAACTGTTTTTT. The V and J genes are TRBV5-6 and TRBJ1-4, with D hard to call. The CDR3 is made up of 12 amino acids. Trimming removed 4 bases from V and 5 bases from J, with 6 bases in between. Germline V gives CDR1 SGHDT, CDR2 YYEEEE.

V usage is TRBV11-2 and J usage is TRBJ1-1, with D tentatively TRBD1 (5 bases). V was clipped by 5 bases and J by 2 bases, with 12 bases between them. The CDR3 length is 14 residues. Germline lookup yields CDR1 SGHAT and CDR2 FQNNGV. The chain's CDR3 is CASSLTGGNTEAFF. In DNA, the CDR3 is TGTGCCAGCAGCCTCACGGGGGGAAACACTGAAGCTTTCTTT.

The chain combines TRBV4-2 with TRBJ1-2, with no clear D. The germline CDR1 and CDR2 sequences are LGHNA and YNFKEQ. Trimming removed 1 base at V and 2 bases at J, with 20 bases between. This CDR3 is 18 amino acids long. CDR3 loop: CASSQGHGGVASNYGYTF. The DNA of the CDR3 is TGTGCCAGCAGCCAAGGTCACGGAGGAGTGGCCTCGAACTATGGCTACACCTTC.